This T cell receptor (beta chain) was retrieved from a study of shared clonotypes between healthy human individuals. On this clone itself: Its antigen is as yet unknown.

TCRdb keeps only in-frame clones here, not all; method: immunoSEQ multiplex PCR. The sample has roughly 300,000 clones; around 79% are singletons. Study-wide points: What naive subsets generally showed was a larger estimated richness than memory subsets showed. Compared with clonotypes that all four donors shared, non-shared clonotypes had lower generation probabilities. Clonotype sharing across several donors was observed for around 5.1% of naive CD4 clonotypes.

There are 13 residues in the CDR3. Deletions cut 0 bases from V and 9 bases from J, with 10 bases between. Germline loops: CDR1 SGDLS, CDR2 YYNGEE. The TCR comes from a young man in good health. The sequenced sample was memory CD4+ T cells sorted from blood. The subset here: CD45RA-negative fraction. The chain uses TRBV9 and TRBJ2-1; no clear D. The CDR3 loop reads CASSVAYSGEQFF. The DNA of the CDR3 is TGTGCCAGCAGCGTAGCGTATTCCGGTGAGCAGTTCTTC.